These 6 T cell receptor beta chains came from one sample sequenced in a study of blood T cell repertoires in COVID-19. The table came from immunoSEQ multiplex PCR; TCRdb's copy has only in-frame clones and leaves some out. This table holds hundreds of thousands of clones, approximately 84% found once. Input material: peripheral blood. These TCRs come from a woman aged 80 or older with acute or convalescent COVID-19.

The V gene is TRBV3-1 (or the pseudogene TRBV3-2), the J gene TRBJ2-2; 11 nucleotides line up with TRBD2. The germline gives CDR1 LGHDT, CDR2 YNNKEL (reference sequence). The CDR3 is 16 amino acids. Germline trimming cut 4 bases from V and 6 bases from J; bases unmatched to any gene: 7. This chain's CDR3 is CASSPLASGRPGELFF. DNA for the CDR3: TGTGCCAGCAGCCCATTGGCTAGCGGGAGGCCCGGGGAGCTGTTTTTT.

The chain couples TRBV7-6 to TRBJ2-7; 7 nucleotides match TRBD2. CDR1 SGHVS and CDR2 FNYEAQ come from the germline V gene. With V trimmed by 0 bases and J by 7 bases, 6 bases remained unmatched. This CDR3 comprises 14 residues. This chain's CDR3 is CASSLAGGGYEQYF. The CDR3 bases are TGTGCCAGCAGCTTAGCCGGCGGGGGATATGAGCAGTACTTC.

The chain links TRBV9 to TRBJ2-5; D might be TRBD2 (5 bases). Germline values: CDR1 SGDLS, CDR2 YYNGEE. This CDR3 contains 13 residues. V was cut by 3 bases and J by 3 bases, with 9 bases left in between. The DNA of the CDR3 is TGTGCCAGCAGCGCGAGGGCGGAAGAGACCCAGTACTTC. Translating gives CASSARAEETQYF.

The gene calls are TRBV6-1 and TRBJ1-4, with a weak D call TRBD1 (6 bases). The CDR3 consists of 16 residues. V was cut by 3 bases and J by 1 base, with 12 bases left in between. CDR1 and CDR2 from the germline V gene are MNHNS and SASEGT. The CDR3 nucleotides are TGTGCCAGCAGTGAGCAAATGACAGGAACTAATGAAAAACTGTTTTTT. It specifies CASSEQMTGTNEKLFF.

The gene calls are TRBV6-5 and TRBJ1-1; D is unclear. V lost 5 bases and J 1 base, leaving 14 bases between the germline ends. This CDR3 region has 15 residues. Germline CDR1 and CDR2: MNHEY and SVGAGI. The CDR3 DNA reads TGTGCCAGCAGTCGAAAGAAGGAGCCGAACACTGAAGCTTTCTTT. Translation: CASSRKKEPNTEAFF.

As for this clone: This CDR3 is also generated by other DNA sequences in the sample. The V call is TRBV4-2, the J call TRBJ2-7; D possibly corresponds to TRBD1 (5 bases). The CDR3 is made up of 14 amino acids. V was shortened by 2 bases and J by 0 bases, with 8 bases between the two germline ends. Germline values: CDR1 LGHNA, CDR2 YNFKEQ. The CDR3 is CASSQTGSSYEQYF. The CDR3 bases are TGTGCCAGCAGCCAAACAGGTAGCTCCTACGAGCAGTACTTC.